Listed below are T cell receptor beta chains from one sample, sequenced in a study of regulatory T cells in long-lasting Graves disease. MiXCR, applied by TCRdb to the multiplex PCR reads, yields one record per CDR3 protein. The sample lists some 500,000 distinct CDR3 sequences; roughly 13% were seen once. The data were also submitted as part of a second study, on T cells in Graves' hyperthyroidism and ophthalmopathy.

The sample here was peripheral blood mononuclear cells (PBMCs), taken at new diagnosis, from a patient treated with antithyroid drugs. These receptors came from a man under 40 with Graves disease. The CDR3 runs from the conserved cysteine through the conserved F or W. Each record gives: clone size, D gene, V gene, J gene, CDR3 DNA, CDR3 protein. D genes are given only for firm matches. The size field is filled for only some rows; it gives once, few, many or a size class.

-	-	TRBV3-1	TRBJ2-3	TGTGCCAGCAGCCGTCGGCCCCCAGATACGCAGTATTTT	CASSRRPPDTQYF
many	-	TRBV11-2	TRBJ2-1	TGTGCCACCATGGACGCGAGCTCCTACAATGAGCAGTTCTTC	CATMDASSYNEQFF
-	-	TRBV3-1	TRBJ2-1	TGTGCCAGCAGCCAACTACAAAGGGGGAGGGCCCGGGAGCAGTTCTTC	CASSQLQRGRAREQFF
-	TRBD2	TRBV4-1	TRBJ2-1	TGCGCCAGCCAAAGCGGGAGTGGGGATGAGCAGTTCTTC	CASQSGSGDEQFF
many	-	TRBV30	TRBJ1-6	TGTGCCTGGGCCTTTGGGGTGACACCCCTCCACTTT	CAWAFGVTPLHF
-	-	TRBV7-9	TRBJ1-1	TGTGCCAGCAGCCGCATGGGGGGAACGATGAACACTGAAGCTTTCTTT	CASSRMGGTMNTEAFF
few	TRBD2	TRBV13	TRBJ2-3	TGTGCCAGCAGCGCGACCTCATTGACTAGCGGGAGCCCAGATGCGCAGTATTTT	CASSATSLTSGSPDAQYF
-	TRBD2	TRBV6-5	TRBJ2-1	TGTGCCAGCAGTTACCTTGGGGCGCGGGAGCCCTACAATGAGCAGTTCTTC	CASSYLGAREPYNEQFF
few	-	TRBV3-1	TRBJ2-7	TGTGCCAGCAGCCGTACAAGGGCGGGCGAGCAGTACTTC	CASSRTRAGEQYF
many	TRBD1	TRBV24-1	TRBJ2-3	TGTGCCACCAGTGTTCGTACCGGGACAGGGACCGGAGATACGCAGTATTTT	CATSVRTGTGTGDTQYF
many	-	TRBV2	TRBJ1-5	TGTGCCAGCAACACAGGGTTGGGCAATCAGCCCCAGCATTTT	CASNTGLGNQPQHF
few	-	TRBV10-3	TRBJ2-7	TGTGCCATCAGTGACGGCCAGCCCTACGAGCAGTACTTC	CAISDGQPYEQYF
many	TRBD1	TRBV5-1	TRBJ1-1	TGCGCCAGCACCGGGACAGGCACTTTCGCTGAAGCTTTCTTT	CASTGTGTFAEAFF
-	-	TRBV6-4	TRBJ2-7	TGTGCCAGCAGTGACACGGCGGAGAGCTCCTACGAGCAGTACTTC	CASSDTAESSYEQYF
many	TRBD1	TRBV20-1	TRBJ1-2	TGCAGTGCCGTAATGGACAGGGATGACTATGGCTACACCTTC	CSAVMDRDDYGYTF
many	-	TRBV5-1	TRBJ2-3	TGCGCCAGCAGCTCAATAGGGGCGGGAGATACGCAGTATTTT	CASSSIGAGDTQYF
many	TRBD2	TRBV5-1	TRBJ2-7	TGCGCCAGCAGCTTGGCCGAGTCTAGCGGGACCTACGAGCAGTACTTC	CASSLAESSGTYEQYF
-	-	TRBV20-1	TRBJ2-4	TGCAGTGCTAGAGATCTGGCGAGTATAAGGACTACCCTAGCCAAAAACATTCAGTACTTC	CSARDLASIRTTLAKNIQYF
many	TRBD1	TRBV27	TRBJ2-1	TGTGCCAGCACCCGGACAGGGGGAGGAAATGAGCAGTTCTTC	CASTRTGGGNEQFF
many	-	TRBV6-9	TRBJ1-3	TGTGCCAGCAGTTCAGCCTTAGAGGGAAACACCATATATTTT	CASSSALEGNTIYF
many	-	TRBV6-5	TRBJ2-5	TGTGCCAGCAGTTACTCCGGACAGCAAGAGACCCAGTACTTC	CASSYSGQQETQYF
many	-	TRBV20-1	TRBJ1-1	TGCAGTGCCCCACGGCGGACGGGTAACATCATGAACACTGAAGCTTTCTTT	CSAPRRTGNIMNTEAFF
many	-	TRBV2	TRBJ2-7	TGTGCCAGCAGTGGCGGACTACGCTACGAGCAGTACTTC	CASSGGLRYEQYF
many	TRBD2	TRBV27	TRBJ2-7	TGTGCCAGCAGTTCCTTCCTAGCGGGGGGACTATACGAGCAGTACTTC	CASSSFLAGGLYEQYF
many	TRBD1	TRBV29-1	TRBJ1-2	TGCAGCGCTGGGACAGGGATGGACTATGGCTACACCTTC	CSAGTGMDYGYTF
few	TRBD2	TRBV25-1	TRBJ2-7	TGTGCCAGCAGTGAACTAGCGGGAACCTACGAGCAGTACTTC	CASSELAGTYEQYF
few	-	TRBV12-5	TRBJ1-1	TGTGCTAGTGGTTTGACAGCGAACACTGAAGCTTTCTTT	CASGLTANTEAFF
many	TRBD2	TRBV29-1	TRBJ2-1	TGCAGCATAGGGTTAGCGGGCTACAATGAGCAGTTCTTC	CSIGLAGYNEQFF
-	TRBD1	TRBV4-1	TRBJ2-1	TGCGCCAGCAGCCAAGATACAGGGGGACAGCTCCCTGAGCAGTTCTTC	CASSQDTGGQLPEQFF
-	TRBD2	TRBV7-9	TRBJ2-7	TGTGCCAGCAGCTTAAGGCCCGGACTAGCGGCGTCCTACGAGCAGTACTTC	CASSLRPGLAASYEQYF
many	-	TRBV6-1	TRBJ1-1	TGTGCCAGCAGTACAGGGAGGCGGAACACTGAAGCTTTCTTT	CASSTGRRNTEAFF
many	TRBD1	TRBV20-1	TRBJ2-3	TGCAGTCCCCGACAGGGAGCAGATACGCAGTATTTT	CSPRQGADTQYF
many	-	TRBV2	TRBJ2-1	TGTGCCGGAAAACACGTAACCTACAATGAGCAGTTCTTC	CAGKHVTYNEQFF
few	-	TRBV5-1	TRBJ2-1	TGCGCCAGCAGCCCCGCCGGGACTCACCGAAATGAGCAGTCCTTC	CASSPAGTHRNEQSF
few	-	TRBV7-6	TRBJ2-1	TGTGCCAGCACCACGGGACCCGACTCCTACAATGAGCAGTTCTTC	CASTTGPDSYNEQFF
many	-	TRBV16	TRBJ1-5	TGTGCCAGCAGCCAATCATCCAGGGTCAATCAGCCCCAGCATTTT	CASSQSSRVNQPQHF
-	-	TRBV20-1	TRBJ1-2	TGCAGTGCTAGTAGGACGGAGAACTTCTATGGCTACACCTTC	CSASRTENFYGYTF
many	-	TRBV30	TRBJ2-1	TGTGCCTGGAGCCGGGACACGAGCTACAATGAGCAGTTCTTC	CAWSRDTSYNEQFF
many	TRBD2	TRBV12-3/TRBV12-4	TRBJ2-3	TGTGCCAGCAGTTTTGGTTCTAGCGGGAGTCGGACGCAGTATTTT	CASSFGSSGSRTQYF
-	-	TRBV20-1	TRBJ2-7	TGCAGTGCTAGAGATGGAGACACTTTCTACGAGCAGTACTTC	CSARDGDTFYEQYF
few	-	TRBV11-3	TRBJ2-1	TGTGCCAGCAGCTTAGAAGGGAACGATGAGCAGTTCTTC	CASSLEGNDEQFF
-	-	TRBV5-1	TRBJ2-4	TGCGCCAGCAGCTTGGCTATATCTAGCAATATAGCCAAAAACATTCAGTACTTC	CASSLAISSNIAKNIQYF
-	TRBD1	TRBV19	TRBJ1-1	TGTGCCAGTAGGGATTCCGGGACAGTGAACACTGAAGCTTTCTTT	CASRDSGTVNTEAFF
many	-	TRBV12-3/TRBV12-4	TRBJ2-1	TGTGCCAGCACCCCACGGGGGAGTCCCTACAATGAGCAGTTCTTC	CASTPRGSPYNEQFF
many	-	TRBV12-3/TRBV12-4	TRBJ1-1	TGTGCCAGCAGTTTCGCCCGTAACACTGAAGCTTTCTTT	CASSFARNTEAFF
many	-	TRBV5-5	TRBJ2-7	TGTGCCAGCAGCTTGGCAGTTGGCGCCTACGAGCAGTACTTC	CASSLAVGAYEQYF
-	-	TRBV12-5	TRBJ1-1	TGTGCTAGTGGTTTGCCCCTTAAGGGTGAAGCTTTCTTT	CASGLPLKGEAFF
many	-	TRBV30	TRBJ1-2	TGTGCCTGGAGCCTTGGACACATCTATGGCTACACCTTC	CAWSLGHIYGYTF